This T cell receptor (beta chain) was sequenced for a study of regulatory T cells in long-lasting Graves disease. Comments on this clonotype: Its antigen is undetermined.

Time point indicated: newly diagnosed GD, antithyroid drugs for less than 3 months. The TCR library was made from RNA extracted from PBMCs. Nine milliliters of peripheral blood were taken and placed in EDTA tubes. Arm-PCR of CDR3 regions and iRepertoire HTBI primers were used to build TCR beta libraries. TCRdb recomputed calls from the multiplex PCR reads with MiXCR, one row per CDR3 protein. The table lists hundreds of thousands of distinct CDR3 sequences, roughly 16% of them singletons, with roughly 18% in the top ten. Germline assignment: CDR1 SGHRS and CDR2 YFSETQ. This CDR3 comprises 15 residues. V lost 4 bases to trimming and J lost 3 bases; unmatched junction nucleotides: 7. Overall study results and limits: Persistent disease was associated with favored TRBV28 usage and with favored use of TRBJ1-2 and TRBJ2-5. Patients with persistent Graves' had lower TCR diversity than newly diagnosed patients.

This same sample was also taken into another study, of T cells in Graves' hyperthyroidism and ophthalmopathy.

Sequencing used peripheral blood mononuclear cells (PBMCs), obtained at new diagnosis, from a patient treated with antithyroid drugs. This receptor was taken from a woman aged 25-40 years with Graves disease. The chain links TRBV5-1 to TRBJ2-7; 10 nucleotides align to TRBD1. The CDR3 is CASSEPGQGFYEQYF. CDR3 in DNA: TGCGCCAGCAGCGAACCGGGACAGGGGTTCTACGAGCAGTACTTC.